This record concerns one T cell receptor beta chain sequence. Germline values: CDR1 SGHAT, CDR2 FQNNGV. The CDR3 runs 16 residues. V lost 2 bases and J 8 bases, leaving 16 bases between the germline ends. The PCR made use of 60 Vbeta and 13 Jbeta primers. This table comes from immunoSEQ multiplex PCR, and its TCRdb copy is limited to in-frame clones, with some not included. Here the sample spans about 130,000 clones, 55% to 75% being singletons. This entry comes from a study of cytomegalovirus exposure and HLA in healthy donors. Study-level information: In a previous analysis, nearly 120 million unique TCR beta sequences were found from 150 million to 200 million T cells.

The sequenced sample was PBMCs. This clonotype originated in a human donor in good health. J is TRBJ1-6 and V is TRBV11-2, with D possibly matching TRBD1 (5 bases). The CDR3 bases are TGTGCCAGCAGCTTAAATGGGCAGGGCAGACATTCACCCCTCCACTTT. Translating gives CASSLNGQGRHSPLHF.